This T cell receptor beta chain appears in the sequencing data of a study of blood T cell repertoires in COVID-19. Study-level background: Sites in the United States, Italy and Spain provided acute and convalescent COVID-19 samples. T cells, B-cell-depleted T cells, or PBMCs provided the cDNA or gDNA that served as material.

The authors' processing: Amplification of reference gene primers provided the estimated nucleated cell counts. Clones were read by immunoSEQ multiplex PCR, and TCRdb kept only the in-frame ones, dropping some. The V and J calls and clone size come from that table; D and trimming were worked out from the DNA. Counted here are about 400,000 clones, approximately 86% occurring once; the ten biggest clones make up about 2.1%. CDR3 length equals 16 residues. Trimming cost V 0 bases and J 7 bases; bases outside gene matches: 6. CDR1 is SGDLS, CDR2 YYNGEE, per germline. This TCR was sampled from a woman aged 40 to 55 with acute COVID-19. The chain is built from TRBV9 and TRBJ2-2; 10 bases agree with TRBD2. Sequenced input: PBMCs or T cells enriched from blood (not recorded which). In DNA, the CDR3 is TGTGCCAGCAGCGTAGAAGCGGGGGGGCCCCACGGGGAGCTGTTTTTT. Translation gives CASSVEAGGPHGELFF.